This T cell receptor beta chain was obtained from a study of metastatic and nonmetastatic thyroid tumors. Before thyroid surgery, none of the patients had received any treatment. The V and J ends lost 3 bases and 6 bases respectively, with 2 bases between them. Per germline, CDR1 SGHAT and CDR2 FQNNGV. The CDR3 extends over 11 amino acids. In this sample, this clone turned up a few times. A much bigger clone sits one base away, suggesting this may be a read error. Through MiXCR, TCRdb re-clonotyped the PCR reads. Here the sample spans about 85,000 clones, 8% to 9.5% being singletons. The chain combines TRBV11-2 with TRBJ2-2, with D unresolved. The sample taken for sequencing was blood. This receptor was taken from a female donor with papillary thyroid cancer or a benign thyroid nodule (not recorded which). Some clones in this sample may be carry-over from other donors' samples. In nucleotides, the CDR3 is TGTGCCAGCAGCTTGGCCGGGGAGCTGTTTTTT. Its protein product is CASSLAGELFF. Variable domain in full (rest from reference TRBV11-2 and TRBJ2-2): EAGVAQSPRYKIIEKRQSVAFWCNPISGHATLYWYQQILGQGPKLLIQFQNNGVVDDSQLPKDRFSAERLKGVDSTLKIQPAKLEDSAVYLCASSLAGELFFGEGSRLTVL.